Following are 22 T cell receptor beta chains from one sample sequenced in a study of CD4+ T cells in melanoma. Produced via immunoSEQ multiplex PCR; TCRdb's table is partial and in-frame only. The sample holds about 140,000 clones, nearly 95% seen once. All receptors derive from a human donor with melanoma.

The CDR3 coding sequence is TGCGCCAGCAGCTTCTCGGACACAAGCATTGAGCAGTTCTTC. This codes for CASSFSDTSIEQFF. The rearrangement uses TRBV5-1 and TRBJ2-1; weak D call: TRBD1 (5 bases). This CDR3 has 14 residues. V was cut by 2 bases and J by 9 bases, with 15 bases left in between. CDR1 SGHRS and CDR2 YFSETQ come from the germline V gene.

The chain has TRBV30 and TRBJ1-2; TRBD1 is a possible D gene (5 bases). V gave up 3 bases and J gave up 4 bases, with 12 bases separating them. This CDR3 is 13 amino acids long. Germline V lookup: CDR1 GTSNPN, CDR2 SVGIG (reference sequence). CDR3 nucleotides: TGTGCCTGGAGACCTGGGGGGGGCTATGGCTACACCTTC. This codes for CAWRPGGGYGYTF.

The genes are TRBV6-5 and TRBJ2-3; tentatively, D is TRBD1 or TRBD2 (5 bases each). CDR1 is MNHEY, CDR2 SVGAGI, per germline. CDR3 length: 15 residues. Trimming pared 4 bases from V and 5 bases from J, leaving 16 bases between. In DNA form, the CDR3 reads TGTGCCAGCAGTTTCGGGACCCCCGCACGAGATACGCAGTATTTT. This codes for CASSFGTPARDTQYF.

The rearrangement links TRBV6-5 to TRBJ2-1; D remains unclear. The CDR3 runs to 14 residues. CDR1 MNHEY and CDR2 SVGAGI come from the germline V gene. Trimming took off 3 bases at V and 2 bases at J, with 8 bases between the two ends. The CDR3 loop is CASSYNAAYNEQFF. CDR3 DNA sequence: TGTGCCAGCAGTTATAACGCGGCCTACAATGAGCAGTTCTTC.

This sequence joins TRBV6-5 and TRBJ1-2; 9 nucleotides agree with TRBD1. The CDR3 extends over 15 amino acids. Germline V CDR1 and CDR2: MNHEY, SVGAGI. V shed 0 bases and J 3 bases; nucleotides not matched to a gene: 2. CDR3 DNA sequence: TGTGCCAGCAGTTACTCGACAGGGGGGGACTATGGCTACACCTTC. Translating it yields CASSYSTGGDYGYTF.

Written as DNA, the CDR3 is TGCGCCAGCAGTGAGCCCGGAGGGGTAGGAGAGACCCAGTACTTC. Amino acids: CASSEPGGVGETQYF. The chain uses TRBV5-1 and TRBJ2-5, with a weak D call TRBD2 (6 bases). From germline, CDR1 is SGHRS and CDR2 YFSETQ. The CDR3 loop spans 15 amino acids. V was pared by 5 bases and J by 4 bases, with 18 bases between.

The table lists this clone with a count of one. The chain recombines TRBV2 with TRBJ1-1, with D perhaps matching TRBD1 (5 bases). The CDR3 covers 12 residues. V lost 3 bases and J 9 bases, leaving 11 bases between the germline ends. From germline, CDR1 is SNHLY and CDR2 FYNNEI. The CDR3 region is CASSERDPKAFF. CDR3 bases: TGTGCCAGCAGTGAGAGGGACCCAAAAGCTTTCTTT.

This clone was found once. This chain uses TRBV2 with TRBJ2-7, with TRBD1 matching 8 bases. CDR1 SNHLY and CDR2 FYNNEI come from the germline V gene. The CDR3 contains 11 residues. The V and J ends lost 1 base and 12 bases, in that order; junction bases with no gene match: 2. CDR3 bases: TGTGCCAGCAGTGAAGGAGGGACAGGGTACTTC. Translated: CASSEGGTGYF.

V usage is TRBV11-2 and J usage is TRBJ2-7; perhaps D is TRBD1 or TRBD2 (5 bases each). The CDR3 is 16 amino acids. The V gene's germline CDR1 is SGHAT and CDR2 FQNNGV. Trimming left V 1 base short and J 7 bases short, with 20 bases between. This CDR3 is CASSLVPQGERLEQYF. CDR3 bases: TGTGCCAGCAGCTTAGTCCCCCAGGGCGAGAGACTAGAGCAGTACTTC.

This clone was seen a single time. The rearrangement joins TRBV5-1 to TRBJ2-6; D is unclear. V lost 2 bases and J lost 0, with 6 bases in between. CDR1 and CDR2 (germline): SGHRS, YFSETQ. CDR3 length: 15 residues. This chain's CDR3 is CASSFGPSGANVLTF. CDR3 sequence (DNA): TGCGCCAGCAGCTTCGGCCCCTCTGGGGCCAACGTCCTGACTTTC.

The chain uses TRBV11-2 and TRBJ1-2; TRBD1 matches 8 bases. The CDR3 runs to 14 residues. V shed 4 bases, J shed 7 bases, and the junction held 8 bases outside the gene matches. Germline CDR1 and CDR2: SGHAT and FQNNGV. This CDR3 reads CASSYPDRVFGYTF. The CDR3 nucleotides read TGTGCCAGCAGCTACCCGGACAGGGTATTTGGCTACACCTTC.

The CDR3 region is CASSSTGDRGVNEQFF. CDR3 nucleotides: TGTGCCAGCAGCTCGACCGGGGACAGGGGGGTCAATGAGCAGTTCTTC. The V and J genes are TRBV11-3 and TRBJ2-1, with 11 positions matching TRBD1. The length of the CDR3 is 16 residues. The germline gives CDR1 SGHNT, CDR2 YENEEA. The junction had 8 bases not matched to a gene; V was cut back by 4 bases and J by 6 bases.

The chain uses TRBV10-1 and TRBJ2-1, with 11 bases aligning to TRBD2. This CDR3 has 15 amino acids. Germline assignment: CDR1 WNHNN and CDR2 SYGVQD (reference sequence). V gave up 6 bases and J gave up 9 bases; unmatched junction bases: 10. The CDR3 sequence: CASRSGTSGFGEQFF. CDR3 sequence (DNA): TGCGCCAGCAGATCAGGGACTAGCGGTTTCGGTGAGCAGTTCTTC.

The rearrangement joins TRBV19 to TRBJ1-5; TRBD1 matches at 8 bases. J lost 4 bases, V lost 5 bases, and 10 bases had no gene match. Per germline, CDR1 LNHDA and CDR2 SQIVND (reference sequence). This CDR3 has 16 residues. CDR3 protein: CASSPRGQGANQPQHF. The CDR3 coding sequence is TGTGCCAGTAGTCCCCGGGGGCAGGGGGCAAATCAGCCCCAGCATTTT.

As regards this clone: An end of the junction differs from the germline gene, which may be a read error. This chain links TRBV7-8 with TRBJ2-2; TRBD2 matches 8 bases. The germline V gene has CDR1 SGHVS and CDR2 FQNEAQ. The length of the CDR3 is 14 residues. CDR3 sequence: CASTLAGRNGELFF. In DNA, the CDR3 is TGTGCCAGCACCTTAGCGGGGCGGAACGGGGAGCTGTTTTTT.

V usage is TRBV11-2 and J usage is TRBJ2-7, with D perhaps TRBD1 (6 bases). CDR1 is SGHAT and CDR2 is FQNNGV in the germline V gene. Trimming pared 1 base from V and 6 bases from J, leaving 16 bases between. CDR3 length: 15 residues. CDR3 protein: CASSLGSGEISEQYF. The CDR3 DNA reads TGTGCCAGCAGCTTAGGGTCAGGGGAAATCTCCGAGCAGTACTTC. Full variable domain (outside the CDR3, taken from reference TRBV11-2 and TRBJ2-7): EAGVAQSPRYKIIEKRQSVAFWCNPISGHATLYWYQQILGQGPKLLIQFQNNGVVDDSQLPKDRFSAERLKGVDSTLKIQPAKLEDSAVYLCASSLGSGEISEQYFGPGTRLTVT.

CDR3 loop: CASSVTQSSYEQYF. CDR3 nucleotide sequence: TGTGCCAGCAGCGTAACACAGAGCTCCTACGAGCAGTACTTC. The chain links TRBV9 to TRBJ2-7; D uncertain. Trimming took 1 base from V and 0 from J, leaving 8 bases between them. Germline V gene lookup returns CDR1 SGDLS and CDR2 YYNGEE. The CDR3 totals 14 residues.

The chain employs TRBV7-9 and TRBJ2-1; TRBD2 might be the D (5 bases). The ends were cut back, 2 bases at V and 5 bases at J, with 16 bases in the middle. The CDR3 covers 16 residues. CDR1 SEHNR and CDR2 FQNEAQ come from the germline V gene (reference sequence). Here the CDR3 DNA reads TGTGCCAGCAGCTTACAAAATAGCGCGTATCACAATGAGCAGTTCTTC. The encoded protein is CASSLQNSAYHNEQFF. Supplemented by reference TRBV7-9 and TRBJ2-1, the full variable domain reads DTGVSQNPRHKITKRGQNVTFRCDPISEHNRLYWYRQTLGQGPEFLTYFQNEAQLEKSRLLSDRFSAERPKGSFSTLEIQRTEQGDSAMYLCASSLQNSAYHNEQFFGPGTRLTVL.

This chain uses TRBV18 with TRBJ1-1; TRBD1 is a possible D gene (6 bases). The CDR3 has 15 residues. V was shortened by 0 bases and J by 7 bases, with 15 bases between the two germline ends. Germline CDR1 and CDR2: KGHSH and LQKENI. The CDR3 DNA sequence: TGTGCCAGCTCACCACCGTTAATGGGGGCCGGTGAAGCTTTCTTT. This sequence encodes CASSPPLMGAGEAFF.

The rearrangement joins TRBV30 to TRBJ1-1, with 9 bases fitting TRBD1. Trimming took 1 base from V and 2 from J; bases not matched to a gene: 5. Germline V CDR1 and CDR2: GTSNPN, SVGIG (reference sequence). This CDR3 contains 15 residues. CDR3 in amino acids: CAWSARQGVNTEAFF. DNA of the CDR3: TGTGCCTGGAGTGCCCGACAGGGGGTCAACACTGAAGCTTTCTTT. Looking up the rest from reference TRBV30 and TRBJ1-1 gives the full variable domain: SQTIHQWPATLVQPVGSPLSLECTVEGTSNPNLYWYRQAAGRGLQLLFYSVGIGQISSEVPQNLSASRPQDRQFILSSKKLLLSDSGFYLCAWSARQGVNTEAFFGQGTRLTVV.

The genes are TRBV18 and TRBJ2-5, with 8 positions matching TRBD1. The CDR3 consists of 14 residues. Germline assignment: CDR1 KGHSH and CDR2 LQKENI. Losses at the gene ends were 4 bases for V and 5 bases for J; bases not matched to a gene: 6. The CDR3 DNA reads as TGTGCCAGCTCACGCGGGACAGGAGGGGAGACCCAGTACTTC. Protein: CASSRGTGGETQYF.

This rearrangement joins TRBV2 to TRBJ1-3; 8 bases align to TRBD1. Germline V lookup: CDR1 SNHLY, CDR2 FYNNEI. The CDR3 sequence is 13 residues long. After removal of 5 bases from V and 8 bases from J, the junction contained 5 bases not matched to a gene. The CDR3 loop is CASSFQGADTIYF. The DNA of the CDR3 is TGTGCCAGCAGTTTCCAGGGGGCCGACACCATATATTTT.